This T cell receptor beta chain was sequenced during a study of technical replicates of blood from a handful of donors. Here immunoSEQ multiplex PCR was the method, and the copy in TCRdb shows in-frame clones only, minus some. This table holds about 14,000 clones, around four fifths found once. The CDR3 has 13 residues. The V gene's germline CDR1 is KGHSH and CDR2 LQKENI. Trimming took 0 bases from V and 6 from J, leaving 9 bases between them. Sequencing input: PBMCs. The origin of this receptor is a human donor in good health. This chain uses TRBV18 with TRBJ2-7; TRBD2 might be the D (7 bases). CDR3 sequence (DNA): TGTGCCAGCTCACCACCGGGGGGGCCCGAGCAGTACTTC. Translated, it gives CASSPPGGPEQYF.